The source of this TCR beta chain is a study of cytomegalovirus exposure and HLA in healthy donors. Findings and limits, study-wide: A prior analysis recorded that most TCR beta V segments were productive about 87% or about 30% of the time.

There are 16 residues in the CDR3. Germline V gives CDR1 SGHRS, CDR2 YFSETQ. Trimming took 5 bases from V and 1 from J, leaving 15 bases between them. Note on this clone: The antigen remains unidentified.

Primers: 60 Vbeta forward and 13 Jbeta reverse. Method: immunoSEQ multiplex PCR; TCRdb's copy keeps in-frame clones and lacks some. The sample contains some 150,000 clones, 82% of which appear only once. J is TRBJ2-2 and V is TRBV5-1, with D possibly being TRBD1 (5 bases). The specimen sequenced was PBMCs. The source is a man aged 18 to 30 in good health and CMV-seropositive. CDR3 DNA: TGCGCCAGCAGGAGCACGCAGGGATTGAACACCGGGGAGCTGTTTTTT. Translating gives CASRSTQGLNTGELFF. The full variable domain, completed using reference TRBV5-1 and TRBJ2-2, is KAGVTQTPRYLIKTRGQQVTLSCSPISGHRSVSWYQQTPGQGLQFLFEYFSETQRNKGNFPGRFSGRQFSNSRSEMNVSTLELGDSALYLCASRSTQGLNTGELFFGEGSRLTVL.